This is a list of T cell receptor beta chains from one sample in a study of spatial heterogeneity in lung cancer. One entry per CDR3 protein results from TCRdb running MiXCR on the 5' RACE reads. The sample has about 3,200 distinct CDR3 sequences, more than 15% seen once. This material consisted of PBMCs, taken at surgery. Receptor source: a female donor with early-stage non-small cell lung cancer. Both conserved end residues are part of each CDR3. D genes are given only for firm matches. For some rows the clone size is stated as once, few or many, or as a class when expanded; others skip it.

>many|TRBJ2-7|.|TRBV27
CASRTGYEQYF
TGTGCCAGCAGAACAGGCTACGAGCAGTACTTC
>.|TRBJ1-1|.|TRBV20-1
CSARSLWDKNTEAFF
TGCAGTGCTAGAAGTTTGTGGGACAAGAACACTGAAGCTTTCTTT
>many|TRBJ2-5|.|TRBV29-1
CSVRQGGVETQYF
TGCAGCGTCCGACAGGGAGGGGTCGAGACCCAGTACTTC
>many|TRBJ2-5|.|TRBV5-1
CASSLVQQETQYF
TGCGCCAGCAGCTTGGTCCAGCAAGAGACCCAGTACTTC
>many|TRBJ1-1|TRBD1|TRBV19
CASSMEGQGSTEAFF
TGTGCCAGTAGCATGGAGGGACAGGGCTCCACTGAAGCTTTCTTT
>medium-sized|TRBJ2-1|.|TRBV20-1
CSARGGGDYNEQFF
TGCAGTGCTAGAGGAGGCGGGGATTACAATGAGCAGTTCTTC
>.|TRBJ2-2|.|TRBV7-2
CASSLLQVNTGELFF
TGTGCCAGCAGCTTACTACAAGTGAACACCGGGGAGCTGTTTTTT
>.|TRBJ2-7|TRBD1|TRBV9
CASSGQGTGLDEQYF
TGTGCCAGCAGCGGGCAAGGGACAGGGTTGGACGAGCAGTACTTC
>.|TRBJ2-2|.|TRBV25-1
CASSPQGYTGELFF
TGTGCCAGCAGTCCGCAGGGATACACCGGGGAGCTGTTTTTT
>medium-sized|TRBJ2-7|.|TRBV28
CASNPYKGLASDYEQYF
TGTGCCAGCAACCCTTACAAGGGATTAGCCTCGGACTACGAGCAGTACTTC
>many|TRBJ2-2|.|TRBV7-7
CASSLGLNTGELFF
TGTGCCAGCAGCTTAGGTCTGAACACCGGGGAGCTGTTTTTT
>many|TRBJ2-6|.|TRBV24-1
CATSETGYVLTF
TGTGCCACCAGTGAAACAGGGTACGTCCTGACTTTC
>few|TRBJ2-3|.|TRBV20-1
CSAIRTQDTQYF
TGCAGTGCTATAAGGACTCAAGATACGCAGTATTTT
>many|TRBJ1-1|TRBD1|TRBV7-2
CASSFVQGGEAFF
TGTGCCAGCAGCTTTGTACAGGGGGGTGAAGCTTTCTTT
>many|TRBJ2-1|.|TRBV12-5
CASGLVDEQFF
TGTGCTAGTGGTTTGGTAGACGAGCAGTTCTTC
>.|TRBJ2-2|.|TRBV6-2/TRBV6-3
CASSGLLTGELFF
TGTGCCAGCAGCGGGTTGCTGACCGGGGAGCTGTTTTTT
>.|TRBJ2-3|TRBD2|TRBV5-6
CVSSQGLASSTDTQYF
TGTGTCAGCAGCCAGGGACTAGCGAGCAGCACAGATACGCAGTATTTT
>.|TRBJ2-7|TRBD2|TRBV27
CASRRTSGSYEQYF
TGTGCCAGCAGGAGGACTAGCGGATCCTACGAGCAGTACTTC
>few|TRBJ2-1|TRBD1|TRBV5-5
CASRLGDRVNEQFF
TGTGCCAGCAGACTGGGGGACAGGGTAAATGAGCAGTTCTTC
>.|TRBJ2-3|TRBD2|TRBV7-2
CASKGLAGNTDTQYF
TGTGCCAGCAAGGGACTAGCGGGAAACACAGATACGCAGTATTTT
>.|TRBJ2-7|TRBD1|TRBV7-6
CASSPQGFSYEQYF
TGTGCCAGCAGCCCACAGGGGTTCTCCTACGAGCAGTACTTC
>.|TRBJ2-3|TRBD2|TRBV10-2
CASRRMGLAGSTDTQYF
TGCGCCAGCAGGCGGATGGGGCTAGCGGGGAGCACAGATACGCAGTATTTT
>many|TRBJ1-5|.|TRBV18
CASSPPPGEPQHF
TGTGCCAGCTCACCACCGCCAGGCGAGCCCCAGCATTTT
>.|TRBJ2-5|.|TRBV25-1
CASSGEETQYF
TGTGCCAGCAGCGGTGAAGAGACCCAGTACTTC
>many|TRBJ2-7|TRBD2|TRBV5-1
CASSLFGTSGVEQYF
TGCGCCAGCAGCTTGTTTGGAACTAGCGGGGTCGAGCAGTACTTC
>.|TRBJ1-6|.|TRBV7-6
CASSLEQGPLHF
TGTGCCAGCAGCTTGGAGCAGGGACCCCTCCACTTT
>medium-sized|TRBJ2-7|.|TRBV3-1
CASGSSSYEQYF
TGTGCCAGCGGGAGTAGCTCCTACGAGCAGTACTTC
>many|TRBJ1-5|TRBD1|TRBV5-1
CASNPGTGKFNQPQHF
TGCGCCAGCAACCCGGGGACAGGGAAATTCAATCAGCCCCAGCATTTT
>few|TRBJ2-5|.|TRBV29-1
CSVEGLGQLNQETQYF
TGCAGCGTTGAGGGCCTAGGGCAACTGAACCAAGAGACCCAGTACTTC
>many|TRBJ2-3|TRBD2|TRBV10-3
CAISDRLAGSTDTQYF
TGTGCCATCAGTGATCGGCTAGCGGGAAGTACAGATACGCAGTATTTT
>.|TRBJ2-4|TRBD1|TRBV19
CASSSHDGQGNIQYF
TGTGCCAGTAGTTCCCACGACGGACAGGGTAACATTCAGTACTTC
>many|TRBJ1-5|TRBD1|TRBV19
CASTTGTGISNQPQHF
TGTGCCAGTACCACCGGGACAGGAATAAGCAATCAGCCCCAGCATTTT
>many|TRBJ2-5|TRBD1|TRBV2
CASSEPTGAGQETQYF
TGTGCCAGCAGTGAACCGACAGGGGCCGGCCAAGAGACCCAGTACTTC
>many|TRBJ2-3|.|TRBV27
CASSLGVSYSGDTQYF
TGTGCCAGCAGTTTGGGGGTTTCTTATAGTGGAGATACGCAGTATTTT
>.|TRBJ1-1|.|TRBV29-1
CSVTRTEAFF
TGCAGCGTAACACGGACGGAAGCTTTCTTT
>many|TRBJ2-1|.|TRBV6-2/TRBV6-3
CASSALVGEQFF
TGTGCCAGCAGTGCCCTAGTGGGAGAGCAGTTCTTC
>.|TRBJ2-3|TRBD2|TRBV20-1
CSATPGLAGADTQYF
TGCAGTGCTACCCCGGGACTAGCGGGAGCAGATACGCAGTATTTT
>.|TRBJ2-2|.|TRBV7-2
CASSYSTGELFF
TGTGCCAGCAGCTATTCCACCGGGGAGCTGTTTTTT
>many|TRBJ2-7|.|TRBV28
CASPWKLSSYEQYF
TGTGCCAGCCCCTGGAAGCTGAGCTCCTACGAGCAGTACTTC
>many|TRBJ1-4|.|TRBV7-2
CASSLAGAATTNEKLFF
TGTGCCAGCAGCTTAGCAGGGGCAGCTACAACTAATGAAAAACTGTTTTTT
>many|TRBJ2-2|.|TRBV20-1
CSARPTDSYTGELFF
TGCAGTGCTAGACCTACCGACAGTTACACCGGGGAGCTGTTTTTT
>.|TRBJ2-1|TRBD2|TRBV10-3
CAISEAGEADKQFF
TGTGCCATCAGTGAGGCGGGGGAGGCAGATAAGCAGTTCTTC
>few|TRBJ1-5|.|TRBV12-3/TRBV12-4
CASSLVDGAYQPQHF
TGTGCCAGCAGTTTAGTAGACGGAGCTTATCAGCCCCAGCATTTT
>many|TRBJ2-7|TRBD2|TRBV28
CASTTSGRAGSSEQYF
TGTGCCAGCACGACTAGCGGGAGGGCCGGGTCCTCCGAGCAGTACTTC
>few|TRBJ2-1|.|TRBV9
CASSVAGTYDNEQFF
TGTGCCAGCAGCGTAGCGGGGACGTACGACAATGAGCAGTTCTTC
>.|TRBJ2-2|.|TRBV29-1
CSVVGGALAGELFF
TGCAGCGTTGTGGGGGGCGCCTTGGCCGGGGAGCTGTTTTTT
>.|TRBJ2-7|TRBD2|TRBV7-9
CASSGLARYEQYF
TGTGCCAGCAGCGGACTAGCGAGGTACGAGCAGTACTTC
>few|TRBJ1-6|.|TRBV5-1
CASSLTYSPLHF
TGCGCCAGCAGCTTGACTTATTCACCCCTCCACTTT
>few|TRBJ2-1|TRBD2|TRBV20-1
CSAAGTSPLADEQFF
TGCAGTGCTGCCGGGACTAGCCCCTTGGCGGATGAGCAGTTCTTC
>few|TRBJ1-4|.|TRBV6-5
CASSLRGFANEKLFF
TGTGCCAGCAGTTTACGTGGGTTTGCTAATGAAAAACTGTTTTTT
>.|TRBJ2-7|.|TRBV11-2
CASSRDPGTYEQYF
TGTGCCAGCAGCAGGGATCCCGGAACCTACGAGCAGTACTTC
>.|TRBJ2-7|TRBD1|TRBV6-1
CASSGLPGQQKIEQYF
TGTGCCAGCAGTGGTCTTCCGGGACAGCAAAAAATCGAGCAGTACTTC
>many|TRBJ2-3|.|TRBV10-3
CAISVSDSSSTQYF
TGTGCCATCAGTGTCTCTGATTCTTCCTCTACGCAGTATTTT